These 32 T cell receptor beta chains were all obtained from the same sample, sequenced in a study of regulatory T cells in long-lasting Graves disease. Time point specified: newly diagnosed GD, antithyroid drugs for less than 3 months. From RNA extracted from PBMCs, the TCR library was made. Arm-PCR of CDR3 regions and iRepertoire HTBI primers were the basis on which TCR beta libraries were built. MiXCR, applied by TCRdb to the multiplex PCR reads, yields one record per CDR3 protein. The sample shows around 240,000 distinct CDR3 sequences, about 18% of them seen only once. The same data also contributed to another study, on T cells in Graves' hyperthyroidism and ophthalmopathy.

Sample: peripheral blood mononuclear cells (PBMCs), taken at new diagnosis, from a patient treated with antithyroid drugs. The receptors derive from a woman in her 30s with Graves disease.

This clonotype was seen at least ten times. The rearrangement joins TRBV11-2 to TRBJ2-1, with 11 positions matching TRBD2. The V gene end was trimmed by 4 bases and the J gene end by 10 bases; junction bases not matched to a gene: 6. CDR3 length: 14 residues. Germline lookup yields CDR1 SGHAT and CDR2 FQNNGV. The CDR3 loop is CASSSLAGVREQFF. The CDR3 DNA follows: TGTGCCAGCAGCTCACTAGCGGGGGTCCGCGAGCAGTTCTTC.

On this clonotype itself: A read error is possible here, since a much larger clone lies one base away. The chain uses TRBV29-1 and TRBJ2-5, with D possibly being TRBD2 (6 bases). Germline CDR1 is SQVTM and CDR2 is ANQGSEA. This CDR3 has 15 residues. CDR3 coding DNA: TGCGGCGTGGTTGTTCGGGGGTATCGGCAAGAGACCCAGTACTTC. This translates into CGVVVRGYRQETQYF.

In its sample, this clonotype was seen a few times. One base separates it from a far larger clone, so it is likely a read error. This rearrangement joins TRBV11-2 to TRBJ2-5, with D possibly matching TRBD2 (6 bases). TRBJ2-1 explains the end of the DNA better; the J call may be wrong. CDR3 length equals 16 residues. Germline CDR1 and CDR2: SGHAT and FQNNGV. CDR3 region: CASSPSGTSLHNEQFF. The CDR3 DNA is TGTGCCAGCAGCCCCTCCGGGACTTCTCTTCACAATGAGCAGTTCTTC.

The table lists this clonotype with many counts. This chain joins TRBV6-1 and TRBJ2-7; D remains unclear. Germline V gene data show CDR1 as MNHNS and CDR2 as SASEGT. Trimming stripped 4 bases from V and 1 base from J, with 5 bases between. This CDR3 has 12 residues. In DNA, the CDR3 is TGTGCCAGCAGTGGGCTTTCCTACGAGCAGTACTTC. It encodes CASSGLSYEQYF.

This clonotype was found many times. The rearrangement links TRBV20-1 to TRBJ2-7, with D uncertain. The germline V gene encodes CDR1 DFQATT and CDR2 SNEGSKA (reference sequence). There are 11 residues in the CDR3. Trimming removed 5 bases at V and 3 bases at J, with 8 bases between. The CDR3 sequence: CSASRLYEQYF. The CDR3 bases are TGCAGTGCTTCCCGTCTCTACGAGCAGTACTTC.

This clonotype was seen ten or more times. The chain uses TRBV14 and TRBJ2-2; D unclear. The V and J ends lost 1 base and 0 bases respectively, with 0 bases between them. The CDR3 sequence is 13 residues long. The germline V gene has CDR1 SGHDN and CDR2 FVKESK. This CDR3 reads CASSQANTGELFF. DNA of the CDR3: TGTGCCAGCAGCCAAGCGAACACCGGGGAGCTGTTTTTT.

This clonotype showed up just a few times. J is TRBJ1-4 and V is TRBV6-1; D not resolved. Trimming took off 0 bases at V and 8 bases at J, with 10 bases between the two ends. This CDR3 comprises 14 residues. CDR1 is MNHNS, CDR2 SASEGT, per germline. The CDR3 region is CASSEALQREKLFF. In DNA, the CDR3 is TGTGCCAGCAGTGAAGCGCTACAGAGAGAAAAACTGTTTTTT.

This clonotype was counted many times. The chain carries TRBV12-3 or TRBV12-4 and TRBJ2-2, with 9 bases identical to TRBD2. V was clipped by 6 bases and J by 1 base; unmatched bases: 3. The CDR3 is 15 amino acids. The CDR3 spells CASSSRGGNTGELFF. The CDR3 nucleotides read TGTGCCAGCAGCTCGCGGGGGGGGAACACCGGGGAGCTGTTTTTT.

There are many counts of this clonotype. The chain links TRBV5-1 to TRBJ2-7; D is undetermined. This CDR3 has 16 amino acids. Germline-derived CDR1 and CDR2 are SGHRS and YFSETQ. Trimming pared 4 bases from V and 1 base from J, leaving 18 bases between. CDR3 in DNA: TGCGCCAGCAGCCCTCAGGCTGAAACAAGGTCCTACGAGCAGTACTTC. It codes for CASSPQAETRSYEQYF.

This clonotype has a count of ten or more. The chain employs TRBV19 and TRBJ1-1; possible D gene TRBD1, 5 bases. Germline assignment: CDR1 LNHDA and CDR2 SQIVND (reference sequence). This CDR3 spans 14 amino acids. Trimming left V 6 bases short and J 3 bases short, with 14 bases between. CDR3 nucleotides: TGTGCCAGTAGGGTGACAGAATCTTACACTGAAGCTTTCTTT. The encoded protein is CASRVTESYTEAFF.

The table lists this clonotype with a few counts. This rearrangement joins TRBV7-9 to TRBJ1-6; tentatively, D is TRBD1 (6 bases). This CDR3 spans 14 amino acids. In germline, CDR1 is SEHNR, CDR2 FQNEAQ (reference sequence). The V end was cut by 4 bases, the J end by 8 bases, with 12 bases between. The CDR3 nucleotides read TGTGCCAGCAGCTCTTCAGGGGCTGATTCACCCCTCCACTTT. This sequence encodes CASSSSGADSPLHF.

This clonotype came up many times. The chain uses TRBV2 and TRBJ2-7; D may be TRBD1 (5 bases). Trimming pared 8 bases from V and 2 bases from J, leaving 13 bases between. This CDR3 is 13 amino acids long. Germline CDR1 and CDR2: SNHLY and FYNNEI. The CDR3 DNA sequence: TGTGCCAGCTCCCCCTCAGGGACCTACGAGCAGTACTTC. Its translation is CASSPSGTYEQYF.

This clonotype was detected ten times or more. This chain connects TRBV12-3 or TRBV12-4 to TRBJ2-3, with D possibly matching TRBD2 (7 bases). This CDR3 has 16 amino acids. The V and J ends lost 5 bases and 8 bases respectively, with 23 bases between them. CDR3 nucleotide sequence: TGTGCCAGCAGTCCCGGAGGCGGGGGCGTGACGGGTACGCAGTATTTT. Its protein product is CASSPGGGGVTGTQYF.

This clonotype was picked up many times. The V gene is TRBV28, the J gene TRBJ1-4; D gene ambiguous. The CDR3 sequence is 14 residues long. Germline V gives CDR1 MDHEN, CDR2 SYDVKM. Trimming cost V 6 bases and J 11 bases, with 19 bases left between them. In DNA, the CDR3 is TGTGCCAGCAGCCCCCCCATGGAGGGTAGGAAACTGTTTTTT. This encodes CASSPPMEGRKLFF. Drawing the rest from reference TRBV28 and TRBJ1-4, the complete variable domain is DVKVTQSSRYLVKRTGEKVFLECVQDMDHENMFWYRQDPGLGLRLIYFSYDVKMKEKGDIPEGYSVSREKKERFSLILESASTNQTSMYLCASSPPMEGRKLFFGSGTQLSVL.

The rearrangement joins TRBV7-3 to TRBJ2-7; unclear D gene. The CDR3 runs to 17 residues. V dropped 4 bases and J dropped 3 bases, with 22 bases sitting between them. CDR1 is SGHTA, CDR2 FQGTGA, per germline. The DNA of the CDR3 is TGTGCCAGCAGCTCCGCCCCAGGTCGACAATCTCGCTACGAGCAGTACTTC. This translates into CASSSAPGRQSRYEQYF.

This clonotype was counted ten times or more. The chain uses TRBV20-1 and TRBJ1-2; D is ambiguous. Looked up from germline, CDR1 is DFQATT and CDR2 is SNEGSKA (reference sequence). V was trimmed by 1 base and J by 0 bases, leaving 9 bases between them. The CDR3 is 14 residues long. CDR3 protein: CSARARRTNYGYTF. The CDR3 DNA reads TGCAGTGCTAGAGCACGACGAACTAACTATGGCTACACCTTC.

This clonotype was counted many times. The chain combines TRBV7-6 with TRBJ2-1; D uncertain. V was clipped by 4 bases and J by 0 bases, with 7 bases between them. The CDR3 consists of 14 residues. Germline CDR1 is SGHVS and CDR2 is FNYEAQ. The CDR3, as DNA: TGTGCCAGCAGCTCAGTAAGCTCCTACAATGAGCAGTTCTTC. As protein: CASSSVSSYNEQFF.

This clonotype was observed a few times. With a much larger clone just one base away, this may be a read error. This chain uses TRBV12-3 or TRBV12-4 with TRBJ1-2; possible D gene TRBD1, 5 bases. This CDR3 is built from 17 residues. The V gene lost 4 bases and the J gene lost 3 bases, with 21 bases spanning the gap. CDR3 sequence reads: CASSSRGPGAGDYGYTF. CDR3 DNA sequence: TGTGCCAGCAGTTCAAGGGGTCCAGGTGCAGGAGACTATGGCTACACCTTC.

As for this clonotype: A single base separates this from a much larger clone, so it may be a read error. CDR3 sequence: CAGSPAPNYEQYF. The DNA of the CDR3 is TGTGCCGGCTCACCGGCCCCAAACTACGAGCAGTACTTC. This rearrangement joins TRBV18 to TRBJ2-7, with no clear D. Germline CDR1 KGHSH, CDR2 LQKENI. This CDR3 is 13 amino acids long.

In this sample, this clonotype turned up many times. The rearrangement joins TRBV20-1 to TRBJ1-2; a weak D match, TRBD1 (5 bases). Looked up from germline, CDR1 is DFQATT and CDR2 is SNEGSKA (reference sequence). Deletions cut 0 bases from V and 7 bases from J, with 18 bases between. The CDR3 loop spans 15 amino acids. The CDR3 sequence is CSARDVAGGGVGYTF. The CDR3 DNA is TGCAGTGCTAGAGATGTGGCAGGCGGAGGGGTTGGCTACACCTTC.

In this sample, this clonotype turned up many times. V usage is TRBV5-1 and J usage is TRBJ2-3, with D maybe TRBD1 (5 bases). The CDR3 has 15 residues. Trimming left V 0 bases short and J 2 bases short, with 10 bases between. CDR1 is SGHRS and CDR2 is YFSETQ in the germline V gene. Here the CDR3 DNA reads TGCGCCAGCAGCTTGGGTGGGGCGGACACAGATACGCAGTATTTT. Translated: CASSLGGADTDTQYF.

This clonotype was seen many times. The CDR3 region is CASSPPGGGPGEQFF. CDR3 DNA: TGTGCCAGCAGCCCCCCGGGGGGGGGCCCAGGTGAGCAGTTCTTC. This rearrangement joins TRBV3-1 to TRBJ2-1, with 8 bases matching TRBD2. Germline CDR1 LGHDT, CDR2 YNNKEL (reference sequence). Germline trimming cut 4 bases from V and 9 bases from J; bases unmatched to any gene: 11. There are 15 residues in the CDR3.

At least ten counts were recorded for this clonotype. This sequence joins TRBV6-2 or TRBV6-3 and TRBJ1-1; D unresolved. The length of the CDR3 is 13 residues. V was shortened by 6 bases and J by 5 bases, with 13 bases between the two germline ends. CDR1 and CDR2 (germline): MNHEY, SVGEGT. Written as DNA, the CDR3 is TGTGCCAGCAGCTCGGTGATGGGTACTGAAGCTTTCTTT. As protein: CASSSVMGTEAFF.

Many counts were recorded for this clonotype. The rearrangement joins TRBV6-1 to TRBJ1-6; no firm D call. This CDR3 has 14 amino acids. Germline assignment: CDR1 MNHNS and CDR2 SASEGT. V lost 0 bases and J lost 7, with 7 bases in between. The CDR3 reads CASSEARKNSPLHF. Here the CDR3 DNA reads TGTGCCAGCAGTGAAGCCAGGAAAAATTCACCCCTCCACTTT.

There are many counts of this clonotype. V is TRBV7-9 and J is TRBJ2-1, with TRBD1 matching over 11 bases. After removal of 4 bases from V and 12 bases from J, the junction contained 11 bases not matched to a gene. Germline V gene sequence: CDR1 SEHNR, CDR2 FQNEAQ (reference sequence). This CDR3 comprises 15 residues. CDR3 amino acids: CASSSTGTGGGVQFF. The CDR3 coding sequence is TGTGCCAGCAGCTCAACCGGGACAGGGGGAGGAGTGCAGTTCTTC.

The chain couples TRBV7-9 to TRBJ1-3; D remains unclear. V dropped 7 bases and J dropped 3 bases, with 10 bases sitting between them. The germline CDR1 and CDR2 sequences are SEHNR and FQNEAQ (reference sequence). The CDR3 extends over 13 amino acids. CDR3 sequence reads: CASTAEYGNTIYF. The CDR3 DNA reads as TGTGCCAGCACCGCAGAATATGGAAACACCATATATTTT.

This clonotype showed up many times. The chain carries TRBV3-1 and TRBJ2-2, with no clear D. The germline gives CDR1 LGHDT, CDR2 YNNKEL (reference sequence). The CDR3 has 12 amino acids. The V end lost 4 bases, the J end lost 6 bases, and 6 bases lay between the germline ends. The CDR3 nucleotides read TGTGCCAGCAGCCGGGCCGCCGGGGAGCTGTTTTTT. Amino acids: CASSRAAGELFF.

This clonotype was seen many times. This rearrangement joins TRBV6-1 to TRBJ1-5; D not certain. The germline V gene has CDR1 MNHNS and CDR2 SASEGT. The CDR3 consists of 14 residues. The ends were cut back, 6 bases at V and 5 bases at J, with 14 bases in the middle. CDR3 nucleotide sequence: TGTGCCAGCAGCCCCGTTGGGGTGGATCAGCCCCAGCATTTT. Translating it yields CASSPVGVDQPQHF.

This clonotype occurred many times. The chain uses TRBV20-1 and TRBJ2-7, with D possibly matching TRBD2 (5 bases). Germline CDR1 and CDR2: DFQATT and SNEGSKA (reference sequence). The CDR3 totals 13 residues. V was trimmed by 3 bases and J by 5 bases, leaving 14 bases between them. The CDR3 loop reads CSASGMVNDEQYF. Written as DNA, the CDR3 is TGCAGTGCTAGCGGGATGGTGAACGACGAGCAGTACTTC.

On this clonotype: This sequence is one base from a far larger clone and is likely a read error. The chain links TRBV27 to TRBJ2-1, with 8 bases fitting TRBD1. This CDR3 region has 18 residues. Germline trimming cut 5 bases from V and 1 base from J; bases unmatched to any gene: 13. Germline V lookup: CDR1 MNHEY, CDR2 SMNVEV (reference sequence). CDR3 in DNA: TGTGCCAGCAGTGATTTCTCAGGGGGCGCGAGGTCCTACAATGAGCAGTTCTTC. Protein sequence: CASSDFSGGARSYNEQFF.

As for this clonotype: Because the CDR3's place on the DNA is in doubt, the DNA is left out and the CDR3 is given as listed by TCRdb. The CDR3 protein is CASSFYICSARRTANEQFF. The chain combines TRBV7-2 with TRBJ2-1; the table gives TRBD2 as D, unverified against the DNA. The CDR3 spans 19 amino acids, including both terminal residues. The germline V gene encodes CDR1 SGHTA and CDR2 FQGNSA.

Many counts were recorded for this clonotype. This chain links TRBV5-5 with TRBJ2-7; the D gene is possibly TRBD1 (6 bases). The V gene's germline CDR1 is SGHKS and CDR2 YYEKEE (reference sequence). Trimming removed 4 bases from V and 6 bases from J, with 23 bases in between. The CDR3 sequence is 16 residues long. CDR3 sequence (DNA): TGTGCCAGCAGCGAAGACGCCGGACTCACAGGGCCCGAGCAGTACTTC. Protein product: CASSEDAGLTGPEQYF.